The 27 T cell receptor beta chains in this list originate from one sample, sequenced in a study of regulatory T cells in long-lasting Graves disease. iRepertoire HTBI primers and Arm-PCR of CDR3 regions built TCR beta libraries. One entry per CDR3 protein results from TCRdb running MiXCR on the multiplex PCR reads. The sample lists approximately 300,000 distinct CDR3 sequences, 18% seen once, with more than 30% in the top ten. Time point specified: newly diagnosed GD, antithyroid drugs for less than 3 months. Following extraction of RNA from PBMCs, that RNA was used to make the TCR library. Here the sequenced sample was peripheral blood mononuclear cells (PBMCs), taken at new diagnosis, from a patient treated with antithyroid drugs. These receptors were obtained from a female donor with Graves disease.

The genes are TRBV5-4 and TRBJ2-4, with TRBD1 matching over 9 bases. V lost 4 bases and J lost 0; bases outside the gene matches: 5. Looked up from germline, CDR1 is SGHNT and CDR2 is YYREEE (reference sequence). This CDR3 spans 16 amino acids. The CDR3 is CASSQQGALAKNIQYF. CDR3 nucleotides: TGTGCCAGCAGCCAACAGGGGGCGTTAGCCAAAAACATTCAGTACTTC. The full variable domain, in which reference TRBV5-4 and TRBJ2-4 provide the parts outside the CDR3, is ETGVTQSPTHLIKTRGQQVTLRCSSQSGHNTVSWYQQALGQGPQFIFQYYREEENGRGNFPPRFSGLQFPNYSSELNVNALELDDSALYLCASSQQGALAKNIQYFGAGTRLSVL.

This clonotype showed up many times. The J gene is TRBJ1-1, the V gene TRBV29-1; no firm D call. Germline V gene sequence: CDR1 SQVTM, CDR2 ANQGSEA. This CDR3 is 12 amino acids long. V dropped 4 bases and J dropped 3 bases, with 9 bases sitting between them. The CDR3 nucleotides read TGCAGCGTTGCAAAGGTGTACACTGAAGCTTTCTTT. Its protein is CSVAKVYTEAFF.

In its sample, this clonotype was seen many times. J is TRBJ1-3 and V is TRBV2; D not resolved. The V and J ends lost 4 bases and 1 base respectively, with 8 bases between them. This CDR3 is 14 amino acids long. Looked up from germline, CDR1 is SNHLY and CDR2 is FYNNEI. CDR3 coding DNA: TGTGCCAGCAGTGCGATGGTGTCTGGAAACACCATATATTTT. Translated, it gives CASSAMVSGNTIYF.

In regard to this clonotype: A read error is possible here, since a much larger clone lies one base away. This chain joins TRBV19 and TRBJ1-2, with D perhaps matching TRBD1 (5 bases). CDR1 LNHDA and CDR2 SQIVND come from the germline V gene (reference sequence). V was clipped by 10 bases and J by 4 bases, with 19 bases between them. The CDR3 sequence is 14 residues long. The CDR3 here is CANRLPGSSYGYTF. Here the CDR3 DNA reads TGTGCCAATAGACTTCCAGGGTCCTCCTATGGCTACACCTTC. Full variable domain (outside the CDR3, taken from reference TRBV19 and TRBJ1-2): DGGITQSPKYLFRKEGQNVTLSCEQNLNHDAMYWYRQDPGQGLRLIYYSQIVNDFQKGDIAEGYSVSREKKESFPLTVTSAQKNPTAFYLCANRLPGSSYGYTFGSGTRLTVV.

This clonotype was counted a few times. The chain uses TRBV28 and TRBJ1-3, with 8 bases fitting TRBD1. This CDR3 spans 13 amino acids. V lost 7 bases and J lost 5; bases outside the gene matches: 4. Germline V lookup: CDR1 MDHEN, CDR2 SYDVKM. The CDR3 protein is CASTGGFRNTIYF. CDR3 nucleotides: TGTGCCAGCACAGGGGGCTTTCGAAACACCATATATTTT.

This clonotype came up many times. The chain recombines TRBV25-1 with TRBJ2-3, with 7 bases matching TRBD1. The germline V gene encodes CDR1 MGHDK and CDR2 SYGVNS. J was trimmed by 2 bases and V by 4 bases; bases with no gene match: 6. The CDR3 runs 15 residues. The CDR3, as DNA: TGTGCCAGCAGTGGCCTCAGGGGGAACACAGATACGCAGTATTTT. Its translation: CASSGLRGNTDTQYF.

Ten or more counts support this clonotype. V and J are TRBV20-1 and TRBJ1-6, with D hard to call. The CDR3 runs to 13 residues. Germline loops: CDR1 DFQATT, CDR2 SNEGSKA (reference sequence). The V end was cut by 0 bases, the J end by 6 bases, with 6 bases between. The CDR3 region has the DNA TGCAGTGCTAGAGATGGGATTAATTCACCCCTCCACTTT. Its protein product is CSARDGINSPLHF.

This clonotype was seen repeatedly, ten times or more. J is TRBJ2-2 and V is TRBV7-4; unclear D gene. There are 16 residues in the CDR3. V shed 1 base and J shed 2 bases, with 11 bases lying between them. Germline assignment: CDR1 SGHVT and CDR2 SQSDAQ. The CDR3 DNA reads TGTGCCAGCAGCTTAGTACTACCTTCAAACACCGGGGAGCTGTTTTTT. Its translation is CASSLVLPSNTGELFF.

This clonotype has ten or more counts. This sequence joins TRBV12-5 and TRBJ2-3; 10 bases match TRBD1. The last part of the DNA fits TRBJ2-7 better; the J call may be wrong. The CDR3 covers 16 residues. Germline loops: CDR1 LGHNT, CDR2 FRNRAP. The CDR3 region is CASGLDRTGGPWEQYF. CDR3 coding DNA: TGTGCTAGTGGTTTGGACCGGACAGGGGGACCTTGGGAGCAGTACTTC.

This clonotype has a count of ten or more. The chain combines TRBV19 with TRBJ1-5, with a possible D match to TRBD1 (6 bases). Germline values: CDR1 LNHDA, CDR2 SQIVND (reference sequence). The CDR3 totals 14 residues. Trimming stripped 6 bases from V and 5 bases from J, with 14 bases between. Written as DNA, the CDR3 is TGTGCCAGTAGACAGGGTTTCGAGTATCAGCCCCAGCATTTT. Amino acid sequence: CASRQGFEYQPQHF.

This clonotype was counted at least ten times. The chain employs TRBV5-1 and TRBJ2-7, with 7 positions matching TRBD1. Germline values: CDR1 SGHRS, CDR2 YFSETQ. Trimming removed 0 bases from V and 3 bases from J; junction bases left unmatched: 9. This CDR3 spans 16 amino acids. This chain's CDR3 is CASSLGAGTADYEQYF. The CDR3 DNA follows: TGCGCCAGCAGCTTGGGGGCCGGGACAGCAGACTACGAGCAGTACTTC. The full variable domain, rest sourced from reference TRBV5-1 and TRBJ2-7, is KAGVTQTPRYLIKTRGQQVTLSCSPISGHRSVSWYQQTPGQGLQFLFEYFSETQRNKGNFPGRFSGRQFSNSRSEMNVSTLELGDSALYLCASSLGAGTADYEQYFGPGTRLTVT.

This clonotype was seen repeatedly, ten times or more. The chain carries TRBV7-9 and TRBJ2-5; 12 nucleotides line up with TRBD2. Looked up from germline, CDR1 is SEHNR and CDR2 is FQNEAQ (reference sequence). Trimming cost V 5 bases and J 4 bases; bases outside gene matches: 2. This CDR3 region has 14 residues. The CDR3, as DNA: TGTGCCAGCAGCCCGGGACTAGCGGGAGAGACCCAGTACTTC. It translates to CASSPGLAGETQYF.

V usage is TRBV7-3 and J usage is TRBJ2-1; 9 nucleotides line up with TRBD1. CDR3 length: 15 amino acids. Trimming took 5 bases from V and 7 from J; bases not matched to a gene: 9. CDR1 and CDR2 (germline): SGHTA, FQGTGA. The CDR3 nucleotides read TGTGCCAGCAGCACCTGGACAGGGGCCGGGAATGAGCAGTTCTTC. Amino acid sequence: CASSTWTGAGNEQFF. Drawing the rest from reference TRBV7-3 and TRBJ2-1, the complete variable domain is GAGVSQTPSNKVTEKGKYVELRCDPISGHTALYWYRQSLGQGPEFLIYFQGTGAADDSGLPNDRFFAVRPEGSVSTLKIQRTERGDSAVYLCASSTWTGAGNEQFFGPGTRLTVL.

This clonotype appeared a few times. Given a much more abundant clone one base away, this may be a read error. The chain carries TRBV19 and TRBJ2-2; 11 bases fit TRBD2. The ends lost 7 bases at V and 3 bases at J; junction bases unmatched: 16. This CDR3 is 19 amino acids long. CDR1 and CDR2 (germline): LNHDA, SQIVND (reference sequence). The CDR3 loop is CASTGMISGRAMYTGELFF. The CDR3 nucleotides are TGTGCCAGTACCGGAATGATTAGCGGGAGGGCCATGTACACCGGGGAGCTGTTTTTT.

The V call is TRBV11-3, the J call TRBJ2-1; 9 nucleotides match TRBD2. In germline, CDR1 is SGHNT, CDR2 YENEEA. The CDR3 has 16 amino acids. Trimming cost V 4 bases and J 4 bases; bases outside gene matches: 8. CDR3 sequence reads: CASSWRGGGAYNEQFF. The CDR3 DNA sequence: TGTGCCAGCAGCTGGCGTGGCGGGGGGGCATACAATGAGCAGTTCTTC.

This chain's CDR3 is CASSRTGGGLTDTQYF. The CDR3 nucleotides read TGTGCCAGCAGTCGCACGGGAGGGGGGTTAACAGATACGCAGTATTTT. This chain links TRBV6-1 with TRBJ2-3; TRBD2 matches at 8 bases. The trim removed 5 bases at V and 3 bases at J, leaving 10 bases unmatched. CDR1 MNHNS and CDR2 SASEGT come from the germline V gene. The CDR3 extends over 16 amino acids.

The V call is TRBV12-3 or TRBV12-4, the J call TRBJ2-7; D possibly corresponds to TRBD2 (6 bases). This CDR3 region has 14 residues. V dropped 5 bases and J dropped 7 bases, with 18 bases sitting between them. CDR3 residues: CASSLNLQGGEQYF. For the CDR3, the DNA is TGTGCCAGCAGTCTTAACCTACAAGGAGGGGAGCAGTACTTC.

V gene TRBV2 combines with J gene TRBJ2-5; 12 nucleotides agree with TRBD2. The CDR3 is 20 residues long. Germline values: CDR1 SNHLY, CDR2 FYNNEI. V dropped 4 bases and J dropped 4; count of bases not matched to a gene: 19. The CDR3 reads CASSVEGSLAGGAQRETQYF. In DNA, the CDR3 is TGTGCCAGCAGTGTTGAGGGGTCCCTAGCGGGAGGGGCCCAACGAGAGACCCAGTACTTC.

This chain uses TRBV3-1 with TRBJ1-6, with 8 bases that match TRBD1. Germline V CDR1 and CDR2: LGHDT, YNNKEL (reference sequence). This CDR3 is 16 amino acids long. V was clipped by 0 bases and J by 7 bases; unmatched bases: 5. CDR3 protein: CASSQDPGGTNSPLHF. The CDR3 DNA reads TGTGCCAGCAGCCAAGACCCAGGGGGCACCAATTCACCCCTCCACTTT.

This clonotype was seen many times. CDR3 in DNA: TGTGCCAGCAGCTCGACTCCCCTACCCCAAAGCAATAATTCACCCCTCCACTTT. It is translated as CASSSTPLPQSNNSPLHF. The J gene is TRBJ1-6, the V gene TRBV27; no clear D gene. Germline-derived CDR1 and CDR2 are MNHEY and SMNVEV (reference sequence). This CDR3 has 18 residues. Between the trimmed V and J ends, which lost 6 bases and 5 bases, there was a span of 23 bases.

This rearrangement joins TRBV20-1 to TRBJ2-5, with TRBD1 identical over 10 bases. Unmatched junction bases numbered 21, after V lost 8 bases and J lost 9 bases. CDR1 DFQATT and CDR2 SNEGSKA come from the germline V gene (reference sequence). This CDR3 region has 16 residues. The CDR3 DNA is TGCAGTACCAACCCTCCCGGGACAGGGGAGGTGGGTCCCCAGTACTTC. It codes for CSTNPPGTGEVGPQYF.

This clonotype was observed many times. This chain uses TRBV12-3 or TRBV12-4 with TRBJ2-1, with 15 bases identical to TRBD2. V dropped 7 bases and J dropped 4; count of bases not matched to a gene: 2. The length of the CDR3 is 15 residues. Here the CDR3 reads CASNGLAGGYNEQFF. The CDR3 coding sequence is TGTGCCAGCAACGGACTAGCGGGAGGGTACAATGAGCAGTTCTTC.

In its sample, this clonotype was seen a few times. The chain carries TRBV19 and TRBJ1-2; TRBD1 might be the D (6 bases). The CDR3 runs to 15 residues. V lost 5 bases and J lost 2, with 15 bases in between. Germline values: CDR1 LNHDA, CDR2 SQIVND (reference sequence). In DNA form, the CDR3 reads TGTGCCAGTAGTGGGACGGACAGCCCCAACTATGGCTACACCTTC. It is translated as CASSGTDSPNYGYTF.

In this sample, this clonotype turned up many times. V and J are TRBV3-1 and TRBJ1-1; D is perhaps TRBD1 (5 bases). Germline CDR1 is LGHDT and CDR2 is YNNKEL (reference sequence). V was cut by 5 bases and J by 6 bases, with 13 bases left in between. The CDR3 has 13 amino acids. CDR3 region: CASSAGTISEAFF. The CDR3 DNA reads TGTGCCAGCAGCGCCGGGACTATCTCTGAAGCTTTCTTT.

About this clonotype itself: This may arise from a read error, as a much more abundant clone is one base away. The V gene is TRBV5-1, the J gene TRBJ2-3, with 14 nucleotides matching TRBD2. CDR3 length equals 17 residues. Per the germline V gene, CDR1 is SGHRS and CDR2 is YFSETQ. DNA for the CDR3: TGCGCCAGCAGCCCCGGGACTAGCGGGAGTGGATTGGATACGCACTATTTT. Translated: CASSPGTSGSGLDTHYF.

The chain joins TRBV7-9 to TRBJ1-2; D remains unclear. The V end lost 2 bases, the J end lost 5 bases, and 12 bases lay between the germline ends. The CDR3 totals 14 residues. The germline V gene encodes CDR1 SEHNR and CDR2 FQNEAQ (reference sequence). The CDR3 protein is CASSLTGRAYGYTF. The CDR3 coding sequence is TGTGCCAGCAGCTTAACGGGGAGGGCATATGGCTACACCTTC.

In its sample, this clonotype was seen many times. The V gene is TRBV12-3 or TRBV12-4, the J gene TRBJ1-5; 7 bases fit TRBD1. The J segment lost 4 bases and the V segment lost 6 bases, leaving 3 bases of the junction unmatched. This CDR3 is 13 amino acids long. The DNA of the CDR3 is TGTGCCAGCAGCTTACAGGGGAATCAGCCCCAGCATTTT. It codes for CASSLQGNQPQHF.